Detailed here is one T cell receptor (beta chain). Its antigen remains undetermined. No qualities accompany the bases; no much larger clone lies one base away. The data belong to a study of blood T cell repertoires in COVID-19 (dated by TCRdb to the early 2020s). Broadly, across the study: Samples from collaborators originated in the United States, Italy and Spain and spanned both the acute and convalescent phases of COVID-19. The dataset comprised deeply sampled blood TCRbeta repertoires from subjects exposed to, actively infected with, or recovered from COVID-19. The prospective study material was composed of cDNA or gDNA derived from T cells, B-cell-depleted T cells, or PBMCs. Nearly every sample came with metadata listing a de-identified subject ID, COVID-19 status, age in years and sex. Samples came from the ongoing ImmuneRACE study (first 160 participants) plus 1,254 subjects from 6 global collaborators. The repertoires were made available in a free public database intended to serve as a resource for research on the immune response to SARS-CoV-2. Where HLA class I and class II types were available, the types were taken from metadata supplied by the sample provider, not from assay-based typing. The study at large found these results: The quantity of clinical and demographic metadata differed by source and by participant and was supplied without curation.

Participants in the prospective study were enrolled through a virtual design, were aged 18 to 89 years, and lived in 24 United States geographic areas. Cohort assignment in the prospective study relied on participant-reported clinical history from a screening survey and a study questionnaire. A participant counted as exposed if, within 2 weeks of entering the study, that participant had been in contact with someone who had a PCR-confirmed or clinician-diagnosed COVID-19 case. In the prospective study, whole blood, serum and a nasopharyngeal or oropharyngeal swab were collected from each participant by mobile phlebotomists. Additional blood draws and questionnaires over an approximately 2-month period could optionally be provided by prospective study participants. Before DNA extraction, blood samples from the prospective study were shipped at room temperature or frozen. TCRbeta CDR3 regions were amplified from genomic DNA using the immunoSEQ Assay, a bias-controlled multiplex PCR. Concerning the study's data processing: Within the assay, amplification of reference gene primers was used to estimate how many nucleated cells each sample contained. Sequence reads were collapsed and filtered to measure the absolute abundance of every unique TCRbeta CDR3 rearrangement. For each sample, productive Simpson clonality was calculated by taking the square root of Simpson's diversity index across productive rearrangements. Entries here come from immuneACCESS through TCRdb and include only in-frame sequences with V and J called. Some clones fail to appear in such tables; in the studies checked, an unresolved V gene covers under half of the shortfall, and the cause of the remainder is unknown. V and J calls and clone size are copied from that table; D and trimming were computed from the DNA. The sample has approximately 310,000 clones on record, 85% of them singletons. The top ten constitute 1.9% of the sample.

This TCR was sampled from a woman under 40 who had been exposed to COVID-19. The sequenced sample consisted of PBMCs or T cells enriched from blood (not recorded which).

The encoded CDR3 is CASSVAGAVGGYEQYF. The DNA reads TGTGCCAGCAGCGTAGCTGGGGCAGTGGGGGGCTACGAGCAGTACTTC. The chain uses TRBV9 and TRBJ2-7, with TRBD2 tentatively as D gene (6 bases match). The germline ends are 16 bases apart after V is trimmed by 0 bases and J by 3 bases. The CDR3 starts with the cysteine, ends with the phenylalanine, and has 16 residues. Here the CDR3 DNA is all that survives: 48 bases in frame from base 1. CDR1 and CDR2 were assigned from the germline V gene as SGDLS and YYNGEE.